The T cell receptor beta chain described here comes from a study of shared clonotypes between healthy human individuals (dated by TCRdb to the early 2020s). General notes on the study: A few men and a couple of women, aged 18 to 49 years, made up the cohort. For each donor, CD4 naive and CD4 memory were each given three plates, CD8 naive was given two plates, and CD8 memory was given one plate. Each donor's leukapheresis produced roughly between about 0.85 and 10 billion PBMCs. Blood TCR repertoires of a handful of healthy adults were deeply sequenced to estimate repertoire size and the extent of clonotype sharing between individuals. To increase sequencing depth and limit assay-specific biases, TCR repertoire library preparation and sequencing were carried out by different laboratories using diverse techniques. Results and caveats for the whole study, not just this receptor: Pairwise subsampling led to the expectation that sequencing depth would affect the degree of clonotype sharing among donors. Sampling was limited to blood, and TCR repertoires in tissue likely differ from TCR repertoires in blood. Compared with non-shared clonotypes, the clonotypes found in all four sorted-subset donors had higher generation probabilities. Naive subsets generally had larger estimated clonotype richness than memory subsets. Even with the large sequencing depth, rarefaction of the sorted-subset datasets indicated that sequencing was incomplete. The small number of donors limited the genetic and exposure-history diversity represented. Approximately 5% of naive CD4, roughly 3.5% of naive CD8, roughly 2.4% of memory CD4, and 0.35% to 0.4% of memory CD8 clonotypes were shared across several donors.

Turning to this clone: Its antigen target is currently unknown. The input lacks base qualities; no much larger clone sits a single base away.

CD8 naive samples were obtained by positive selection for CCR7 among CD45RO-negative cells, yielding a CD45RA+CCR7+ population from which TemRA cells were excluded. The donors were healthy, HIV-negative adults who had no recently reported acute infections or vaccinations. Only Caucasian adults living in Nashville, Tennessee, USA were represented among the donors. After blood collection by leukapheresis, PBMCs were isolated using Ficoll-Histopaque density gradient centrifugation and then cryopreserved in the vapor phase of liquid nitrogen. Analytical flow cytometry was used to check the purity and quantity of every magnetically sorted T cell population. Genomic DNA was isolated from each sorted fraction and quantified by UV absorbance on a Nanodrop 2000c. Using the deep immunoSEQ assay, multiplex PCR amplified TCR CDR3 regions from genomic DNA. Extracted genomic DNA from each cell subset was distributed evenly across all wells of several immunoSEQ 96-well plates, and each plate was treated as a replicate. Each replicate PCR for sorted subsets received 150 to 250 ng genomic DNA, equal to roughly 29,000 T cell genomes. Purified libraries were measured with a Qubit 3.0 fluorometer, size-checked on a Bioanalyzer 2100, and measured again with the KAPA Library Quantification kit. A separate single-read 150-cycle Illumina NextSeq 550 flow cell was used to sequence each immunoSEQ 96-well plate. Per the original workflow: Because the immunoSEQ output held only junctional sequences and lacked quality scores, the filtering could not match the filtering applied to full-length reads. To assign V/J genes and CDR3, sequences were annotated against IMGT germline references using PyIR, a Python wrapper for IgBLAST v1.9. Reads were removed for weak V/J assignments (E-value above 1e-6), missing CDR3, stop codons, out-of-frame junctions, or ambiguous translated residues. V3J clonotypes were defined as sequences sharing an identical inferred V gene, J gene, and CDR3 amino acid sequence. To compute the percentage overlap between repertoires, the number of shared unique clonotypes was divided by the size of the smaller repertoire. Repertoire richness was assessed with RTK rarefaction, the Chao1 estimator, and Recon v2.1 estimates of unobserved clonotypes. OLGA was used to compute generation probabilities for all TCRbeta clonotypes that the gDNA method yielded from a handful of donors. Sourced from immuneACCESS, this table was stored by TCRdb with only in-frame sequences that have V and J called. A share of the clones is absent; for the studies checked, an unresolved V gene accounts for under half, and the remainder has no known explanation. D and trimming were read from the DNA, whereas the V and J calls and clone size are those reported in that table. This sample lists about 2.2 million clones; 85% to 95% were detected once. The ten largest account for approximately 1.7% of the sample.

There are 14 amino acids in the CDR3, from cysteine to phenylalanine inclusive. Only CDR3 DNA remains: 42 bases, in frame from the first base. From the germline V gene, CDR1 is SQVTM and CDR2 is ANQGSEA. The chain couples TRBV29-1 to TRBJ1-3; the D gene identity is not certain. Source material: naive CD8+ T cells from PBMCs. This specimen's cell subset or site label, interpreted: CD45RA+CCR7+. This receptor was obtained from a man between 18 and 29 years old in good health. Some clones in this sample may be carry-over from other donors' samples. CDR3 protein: CGHQSVPSGNTIYF. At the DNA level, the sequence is TGCGGCCACCAGAGCGTCCCTTCTGGAAACACCATATATTTT.